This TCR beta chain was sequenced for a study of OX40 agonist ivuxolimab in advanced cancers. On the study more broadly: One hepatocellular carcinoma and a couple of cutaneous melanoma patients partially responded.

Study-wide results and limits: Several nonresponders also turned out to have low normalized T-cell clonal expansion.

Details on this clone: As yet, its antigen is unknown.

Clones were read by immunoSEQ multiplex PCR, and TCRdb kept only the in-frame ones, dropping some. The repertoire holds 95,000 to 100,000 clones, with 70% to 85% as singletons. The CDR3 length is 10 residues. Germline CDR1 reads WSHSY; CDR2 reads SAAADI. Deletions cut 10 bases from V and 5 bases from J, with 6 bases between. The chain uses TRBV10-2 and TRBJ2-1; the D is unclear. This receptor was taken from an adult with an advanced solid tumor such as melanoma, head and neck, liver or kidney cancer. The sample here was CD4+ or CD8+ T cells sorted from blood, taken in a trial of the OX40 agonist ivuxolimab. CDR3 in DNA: TGCGCCAACGAGGACAATGAGCAGTTCTTC. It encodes CANEDNEQFF.